The clone carrying this T cell receptor (beta chain) was counted a single time. Its target is not known. In germline, CDR1 is SGHRS, CDR2 YFSETQ. Trimming cost V 0 bases and J 5 bases, with 9 bases left between them. CDR3 length equals 15 residues. The repertoire was sequenced with immunoSEQ multiplex PCR; TCRdb's copy has only in-frame clones and lacks some. The data show 36,000 or so clones, with 90% to 95% seen just once and less than 0.8% held by the top ten. The data are from a study of circulating and synovial CD4+ cells in juvenile arthritis. Study outcomes and limitations: T cell genome counts differed by at least an order of magnitude between CPL and CD4 samples.

Donors were patients with active juvenile idiopathic arthritis. Sequencing was performed on CD4+ T cells from blood. The chain has TRBV5-1 and TRBJ1-6, with D hard to call. The source of this sequence is a human donor with juvenile idiopathic arthritis. The CDR3 sequence: CASSLARYDNSPLHF. In nucleotides, the CDR3 is TGCGCCAGCAGCTTGGCCCGTTATGATAATTCACCCCTCCACTTT.